The present T cell receptor beta chain was sequenced within a study of PD-1 and CTLA-4 blockade in melanoma (dated by TCRdb to about 2021). About the investigation overall: The study compared how PD-1 blockade and CTLA-4 blockade affected the melanoma-reactive CD8 T cell response in patients with melanoma.

Relative to germline, V is 0 bases shorter and J is 1 base shorter, with 7 bases between their ends. From the cysteine through the phenylalanine, the CDR3 covers 14 amino acids. Only the CDR3 region is kept as DNA, spanning 42 bases read in frame from base 1. CDR1 and CDR2 were assigned from the germline V gene as MGHRA and YSYEKL. Library prep was done by the immunoSEQ multiplex PCR assay. The table comes from immuneACCESS by way of TCRdb, which keeps in-frame sequences with V and J called. Part of the clones is missing from these tables; in studies checked, under half for an unresolved V gene and the rest for unknown reasons. A total of fewer than 20,000 clones appear in this sample, about 71% of them only once. The ten largest clones take up less than 15% of the sample. With regard to this clone: Its antigen target is currently unknown. No base quality information exists; no much larger clone differs at one position.

Sequenced here: CD8+ T cells from peripheral blood, sampled from a patient given anti-PD-1 treatment. The chain was built from TRBV4-1 and TRBJ2-7; no D gene is confidently identified. This sequence was found in a human donor with melanoma. The CDR3: CASSQDWGSYEQYF. The sequenced DNA: TGCGCCAGCAGCCAAGATTGGGGATCCTACGAGCAGTACTTC.